One and the same sample provided the 22 T cell receptor beta chains below, sequenced in a study of blood T cell repertoires in COVID-19. Assay used: immunoSEQ multiplex PCR; TCRdb lists only in-frame clones, some missing. The repertoire consists of about 81,000 clones, with 75% to 90% occurring once and the leading ten covering approximately 12%. The sequenced sample was peripheral blood. The receptors shown here come from a man aged 65 to 79 with active or convalescent COVID-19.

The chain is built from TRBV15 and TRBJ2-3; perhaps TRBD2 as D (6 bases). The CDR3 totals 15 residues. Trimming took off 0 bases at V and 0 bases at J, with 7 bases between the two ends. The germline V gene encodes CDR1 LNHNV and CDR2 YYDKDF (reference sequence). This CDR3 is CATSREGTSTDTQYF. The CDR3, as DNA: TGTGCCACCAGCAGAGAGGGGACTAGCACAGATACGCAGTATTTT. Full variable domain (outside the CDR3, taken from reference TRBV15 and TRBJ2-3): DAMVIQNPRYQVTQFGKPVTLSCSQTLNHNVMYWYQQKSSQAPKLLFHYYDKDFNNEADTPDNFQSRRPNTSFCFLDIRSPGLGDTAMYLCATSREGTSTDTQYFGPGTRLTVL.

This chain uses TRBV5-1 with TRBJ1-1; 10 bases agree with TRBD1. Germline lookup yields CDR1 SGHRS and CDR2 YFSETQ. The V segment lost 3 bases and the J segment 0 bases; nucleotides outside the gene matches: 8. CDR3 length: 17 residues. The DNA of the CDR3 is TGCGCCAGCAGCTCGCAATCGACAGGGGGCTTGAACACTGAAGCTTTCTTT. Translated: CASSSQSTGGLNTEAFF.

This chain joins TRBV27 and TRBJ1-2; weak D call: TRBD1 (6 bases). Trimming stripped 11 bases from V and 4 bases from J, with 23 bases between. Germline assignment: CDR1 MNHEY and CDR2 SMNVEV (reference sequence). The CDR3 spans 15 residues. The CDR3 region has the DNA TGTGCCCCCCGGGGACCAACAGGGACCTTCTATGGCTACACCTTC. As protein: CAPRGPTGTFYGYTF.

The chain carries TRBV24-1 and TRBJ1-2, with D possibly being TRBD1 (5 bases). V gave up 4 bases and J gave up 0 bases, with 8 bases separating them. Germline loops: CDR1 KGHDR, CDR2 SFDVKD. This CDR3 is built from 14 residues. DNA of the CDR3: TGTGCCACCAGTGACGCAGGGTCTAACTATGGCTACACCTTC. Its translation is CATSDAGSNYGYTF.

This chain links TRBV15 with TRBJ2-7; a weak D match, TRBD2 (5 bases). This CDR3 is 17 amino acids long. V was pared by 1 base and J by 2 bases, with 18 bases between. The germline V gene encodes CDR1 LNHNV and CDR2 YYDKDF (reference sequence). This CDR3 is CATSRVDWLAGPYEQYF. CDR3 in DNA: TGTGCCACCAGCAGAGTGGACTGGCTAGCAGGTCCCTACGAGCAGTACTTC. The full variable domain, with the rest looked up from reference TRBV15 and TRBJ2-7, is DAMVIQNPRYQVTQFGKPVTLSCSQTLNHNVMYWYQQKSSQAPKLLFHYYDKDFNNEADTPDNFQSRRPNTSFCFLDIRSPGLGDTAMYLCATSRVDWLAGPYEQYFGPGTRLTVT.

CDR3 in amino acids: CASSFQGGSYEQYF. CDR3 nucleotide sequence: TGCGCCAGCAGCTTCCAGGGGGGATCCTACGAGCAGTACTTC. The chain links TRBV5-1 to TRBJ2-7, with D perhaps matching TRBD1 (7 bases). This CDR3 is built from 14 residues. V dropped 2 bases and J dropped 1 base, with 10 bases sitting between them. CDR1 and CDR2 (germline): SGHRS, YFSETQ.

The chain has TRBV6-2 or TRBV6-3 and TRBJ2-3; D gene unclear. With 5 bases removed from V and 0 bases from J, the gap between germline ends came to 18 bases. CDR3 length: 17 amino acids. Germline lookup yields CDR1 MNHEY and CDR2 SVGEGT. CDR3 DNA: TGTGCCAGCAGTAGCGTACTGCCCTTGTCTAGCACAGATACGCAGTATTTT. It yields the protein CASSSVLPLSSTDTQYF.

The V and J genes are TRBV5-4 and TRBJ1-2, with D hard to call. Trimming left V 4 bases short and J 2 bases short, with 15 bases between. This CDR3 spans 15 amino acids. Germline loops: CDR1 SGHNT, CDR2 YYREEE (reference sequence). CDR3 DNA sequence: TGTGCCAGCAGCCCGCAAGCGGGCACGAACTATGGCTACACCTTC. Residues: CASSPQAGTNYGYTF.

The chain uses TRBV5-4 and TRBJ2-7, with TRBD1 matching over 10 bases. In germline, CDR1 is SGHNT, CDR2 YYREEE (reference sequence). V dropped 4 bases and J dropped 7; count of bases not matched to a gene: 5. The CDR3 sequence is 13 residues long. The CDR3 protein is CASSRTGGREQYF. The CDR3 nucleotides are TGTGCCAGCAGCCGGACAGGGGGTAGGGAGCAGTACTTC.

This chain connects TRBV23-1 to TRBJ1-4; D ambiguous. TRBV23-1 is noted as an ORF with a role that remains uncertain. There are 18 residues in the CDR3. V lost 11 bases and J 2 bases, leaving 27 bases between the germline ends. CDR3 bases: TGCGCCCCCCCATCCTATTTCGCATGTCCCGCTACTAATGAAAAACTGTTTTTT. Amino acid sequence: CAPPSYFACPATNEKLFF.

The V gene is TRBV18, the J gene TRBJ1-2; 10 bases agree with TRBD1. Germline CDR1 and CDR2: KGHSH and LQKENI. Trimming took 3 bases from V and 8 from J; bases not matched to a gene: 9. The CDR3 consists of 15 residues. CDR3 DNA sequence: TGTGCCAGCTCACCGCCGGACAGGGGGAATGAGGGCTACACCTTC. Protein sequence: CASSPPDRGNEGYTF.

The V gene is TRBV6-6, the J gene TRBJ1-2, with D perhaps TRBD1 (6 bases). Germline CDR1 reads MNHNY; CDR2 reads SVGAGI (reference sequence). Deletions cut 5 bases from V and 8 bases from J, with 33 bases between. The CDR3 consists of 19 residues. CDR3 protein: CASSPFGTGQSNVGSGYTF. The CDR3, as DNA: TGTGCCAGCAGTCCATTTGGGACCGGACAGTCCAATGTAGGTAGCGGCTACACCTTC.

The chain combines TRBV10-2 with TRBJ2-1; 11 nucleotides line up with TRBD2. The CDR3 covers 15 residues. Losses at the gene ends were 5 bases for V and 4 bases for J; bases not matched to a gene: 4. CDR1 and CDR2 from the germline V gene are WSHSY and SAAADI. The CDR3 nucleotides read TGCGCCAGCAGTCTACTAGCGGGGGCTTACAATGAGCAGTTCTTC. Encoded protein: CASSLLAGAYNEQFF.

This rearrangement joins TRBV9 to TRBJ1-2, with D maybe TRBD1 (5 bases). V was trimmed by 4 bases and J by 0 bases, leaving 10 bases between them. From germline, CDR1 is SGDLS and CDR2 YYNGEE. This CDR3 is built from 14 residues. In nucleotides, the CDR3 is TGTGCCAGCAGCCGACAGTCGGCTAACTATGGCTACACCTTC. This gives the protein CASSRQSANYGYTF. Drawing the rest from reference TRBV9 and TRBJ1-2, the complete variable domain is DSGVTQTPKHLITATGQRVTLRCSPRSGDLSVYWYQQSLDQGLQFLIQYYNGEERAKGNILERFSAQQFPDLHSELNLSSLELGDSALYFCASSRQSANYGYTFGSGTRLTVV.

The chain employs TRBV2 and TRBJ1-5; weak D call: TRBD1 (6 bases). The CDR3 covers 16 residues. Trimming left V 5 bases short and J 2 bases short, with 16 bases between. Germline-derived CDR1 and CDR2 are SNHLY and FYNNEI. The CDR3: CASSPRGIYGNQPQHF. The CDR3 bases are TGTGCCAGCAGTCCGAGGGGGATATACGGCAATCAGCCCCAGCATTTT.

This rearrangement joins TRBV5-6 to TRBJ2-7; perhaps TRBD1 as D (6 bases). The length of the CDR3 is 13 residues. From germline, CDR1 is SGHDT and CDR2 YYEEEE. Deletions cut 4 bases from V and 5 bases from J, with 13 bases between. DNA of the CDR3: TGTGCCAGCAGCCGCACAGGGTCGGACGAGCAGTACTTC. It translates to CASSRTGSDEQYF.

V gene TRBV18 combines with J gene TRBJ2-7; D possibly corresponds to TRBD2 (5 bases). Per the germline V gene, CDR1 is KGHSH and CDR2 is LQKENI. The CDR3 is made up of 16 amino acids. Trimming stripped 0 bases from V and 2 bases from J, with 14 bases between. The CDR3 DNA is TGTGCCAGCTCACCACCTGAGAGGAGGACCACCTACGAGCAGTACTTC. It specifies CASSPPERRTTYEQYF.

The gene calls are TRBV24-1 and TRBJ2-1, with 9 bases matching TRBD2. The CDR3 covers 15 residues. The germline CDR1 and CDR2 sequences are KGHDR and SFDVKD. V dropped 7 bases and J dropped 2; count of bases not matched to a gene: 5. CDR3 amino acids: CATSRAGGPYNEQFF. The CDR3 nucleotides are TGTGCCACCAGCCGAGCGGGGGGCCCCTACAATGAGCAGTTCTTC.

The CDR3 DNA follows: TGTGCCAGCAGCTCCCTTAGCTCCTGGAGTGAAAAACTGTTTTTT. Translation gives CASSSLSSWSEKLFF. This chain connects TRBV11-2 to TRBJ1-4, with D uncertain. V was pared by 4 bases and J by 7 bases, with 16 bases between. Germline V lookup: CDR1 SGHAT, CDR2 FQNNGV. The CDR3 is 15 amino acids.

This rearrangement joins TRBV7-2 to TRBJ2-7; 9 bases agree with TRBD2. V trimming: 1 base; J trimming: 0 bases; junction bases outside the gene matches: 4. Germline V lookup: CDR1 SGHTA, CDR2 FQGNSA. CDR3 length: 16 residues. Written as DNA, the CDR3 is TGTGCCAGCAGCTTAGGGGGACTAGCAAACTCCTACGAGCAGTACTTC. It encodes CASSLGGLANSYEQYF.

This clone is a singleton in its sample. The rearrangement joins TRBV10-1 to TRBJ1-4; no clear D gene. The CDR3 extends over 15 amino acids. In germline, CDR1 is WNHNN, CDR2 SYGVQD (reference sequence). Trimming took off 5 bases at V and 0 bases at J, with 10 bases between the two ends. Here the CDR3 reads CASSLTPTTNEKLFF. The CDR3 coding sequence is TGCGCCAGCAGTTTGACACCGACAACTAATGAAAAACTGTTTTTT.

This rearrangement joins TRBV7-6 to TRBJ2-2; 11 positions match TRBD2. Per germline, CDR1 SGHVS and CDR2 FNYEAQ. V was pared by 2 bases and J by 0 bases, with 8 bases of the junction left unmatched. CDR3 length: 19 residues. CDR3 bases: TGTGCCAGCAGCTTAAGGAGTAGCGGGGGGGACGCGAACACCGGGGAGCTGTTTTTT. This gives the protein CASSLRSSGGDANTGELFF.